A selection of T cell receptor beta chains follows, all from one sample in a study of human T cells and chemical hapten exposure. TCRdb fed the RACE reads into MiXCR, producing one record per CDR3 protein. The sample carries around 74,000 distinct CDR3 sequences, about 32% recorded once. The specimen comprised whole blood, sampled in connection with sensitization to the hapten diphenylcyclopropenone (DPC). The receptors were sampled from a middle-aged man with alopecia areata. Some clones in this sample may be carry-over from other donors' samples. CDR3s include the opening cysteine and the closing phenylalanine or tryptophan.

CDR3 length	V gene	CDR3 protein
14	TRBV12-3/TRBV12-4	CASSTGVHNSPLHF
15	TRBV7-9	CASSPKADLNYEQYF
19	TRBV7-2	CASSLRDLVAGTPPYEQYF
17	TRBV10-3	CAISEVSGRTLGYEQFF
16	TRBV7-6	CASSPETSAIADTQYF
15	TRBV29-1	CSVELRQGGGEKLFF
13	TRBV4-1	CASSQPGRYEQYF
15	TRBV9	CASSPTSGMGGEQFF
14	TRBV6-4	CASSAGGPDQPQHF
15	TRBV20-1	CSVRDRRRPGHEQYF
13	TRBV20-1	CSARAGGLAPQHF
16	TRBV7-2	CASSLVGGGLRNTQYF
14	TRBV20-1	CSARDVSGSQPQHF
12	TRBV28	CASSLYPQPQHF
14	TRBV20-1	CSAGEGGSNQPQHF
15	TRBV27	CASRGSGRGYNEQFF
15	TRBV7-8	CASSLGRAANSPLHF
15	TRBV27	CASSPSFGSNQPQHF
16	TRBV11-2	CASSLVAGFGTGELFF
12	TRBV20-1	CSASLVVNEQFF
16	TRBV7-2	CASSPFRRGTSYEQYF
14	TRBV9	CASSVDPGVGEQYF
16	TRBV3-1	CASSHWSSGGTDTQYF
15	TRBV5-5	CASSLEGQWSYGYTF
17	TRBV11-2	CASSTPVHRPNTGELFF
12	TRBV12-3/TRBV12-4	CASSLRAKTQYF
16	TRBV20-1	CSAHPLDRGGTDTQYF
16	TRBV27	CASSSSGTGLNTEAFF
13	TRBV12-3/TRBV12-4	CASSPTNTGELFF
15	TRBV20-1	CSAGGAGVFSYEQYF
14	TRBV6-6	CASTGTRSYNEQFF
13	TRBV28	CASSLFKGTEQYF
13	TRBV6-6	CASSSGSRKTQYF
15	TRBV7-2	CASSPGTSGSYEQYF
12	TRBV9	CASSGLIGELFF
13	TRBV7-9	CASSLVAYGELFF